There are a few counts of the clone carrying this T cell receptor beta chain. The data belong to a study of blood T cell repertoires in COVID-19. Background on the study: The cDNA or gDNA used as material had been derived from T cells, B-cell-depleted T cells, or PBMCs.

CDR3 length: 15 amino acids. Trimming left V 4 bases short and J 1 base short, with 10 bases between. Looked up from germline, CDR1 is LGHDT and CDR2 is YNNKEL (reference sequence). TCRdb keeps only in-frame clones here, not all; method: immunoSEQ multiplex PCR. This sample carries approximately 190,000 clones, about 80% of them seen once, and the ten largest clones take 6.9%. The TCR was taken from a human donor with acute or convalescent COVID-19. The donor label of this sample is uncertain. The chain couples TRBV3-1 (or the pseudogene TRBV3-2) to TRBJ1-4; D remains ambiguous. The sample taken for sequencing was peripheral blood. This CDR3 reads CASSLTFGTNEKLFF. The CDR3, as DNA: TGTGCCAGCAGCCTAACTTTCGGAACTAATGAAAAACTGTTTTTT.